Listed below are T cell receptor beta chains from one sample, sequenced in a study of blood T cell repertoires in COVID-19. Here immunoSEQ multiplex PCR was the method, and the copy in TCRdb shows in-frame clones only, minus some. This table holds more than 250,000 clones, around 89% found once. Sequences were obtained from PBMCs or T cells enriched from blood (not recorded which). The source is a woman aged 40 to 55 with acute COVID-19. Each CDR3 is given with its conserved first and last residue. D genes are given only for firm matches. A row's size may be missing; if present it is once, few, many or a size class.

V gene	J gene	D gene	clone size	CDR3 length	CDR3 DNA	CDR3 protein
TRBV9	TRBJ2-7	TRBD1	.	15	TGTGCCAGCAGCGTAGGACAGGGGGCTGGTTACGAGCAGTACTTC	CASSVGQGAGYEQYF
TRBV5-4	TRBJ2-1	TRBD2	once	17	TGTGCCAGCAGCGGGGAGGTAGCGGGAGTGGGCCCCCAGGAGCAGTTCTTC	CASSGEVAGVGPQEQFF
TRBV18	TRBJ2-7	TRBD1	.	15	TGTGCCAGCTCACCACGCCAGGGGGCACCCTACGAGCAGTACTTC	CASSPRQGAPYEQYF
TRBV4-3	TRBJ2-1	.	.	15	TGCGCCAGCAGCCAAGAGGTGAGCTCCTACAATGAGCAGTTCTTC	CASSQEVSSYNEQFF
TRBV3-1/TRBV3-2	TRBJ2-3	.	once	13	TGTGCCAGCAGCGCCCCAGGGACAGATACGCAGTATTTT	CASSAPGTDTQYF
TRBV18	TRBJ1-3	TRBD1	few	16	TGTGCCAGCTCACCCCAGACAGGGAGGACTGGAAACACCATATATTTT	CASSPQTGRTGNTIYF
TRBV2	TRBJ1-2	.	.	12	TGTGCCAGCAGTGAAACCCAGGATGGCTACACCTTC	CASSETQDGYTF
TRBV29-1	TRBJ1-3	.	.	13	TGCAGCGTTGGCTCAGGGACTGGAAACACCATATATTTT	CSVGSGTGNTIYF
TRBV7-2	TRBJ1-1	.	few	13	TGTGCCAGCAACTTCTATGGCGCCACGGGAGCTTTCTTT	CASNFYGATGAFF
TRBV19	TRBJ1-1	TRBD1	.	17	TGTGCCAGTAGTATATGGGACAGGGGAGGCGGGAACACTGAAGCTTTCTTT	CASSIWDRGGGNTEAFF
TRBV9	TRBJ2-3	.	.	13	TGTGCCAGCAACGAGGAAAACACAGATACGCAGTATTTT	CASNEENTDTQYF
TRBV9	TRBJ2-3	.	.	18	TGTGCCAGCAGCCTAAGGTGGGACTCACAATTCGACACAGATACGCAGTATTTT	CASSLRWDSQFDTDTQYF
TRBV4-1	TRBJ2-2	.	.	15	TGCGCCAGCAGCCAAGACCAGGGAAAGACCGGGGAGCTGTTTTTT	CASSQDQGKTGELFF
TRBV5-1	TRBJ2-7	.	.	13	TGCGCCAGCAGCCCCCTAGGAGCGTCCGAGCAGTACTTC	CASSPLGASEQYF
TRBV7-9	TRBJ2-6	.	.	14	TGTGCCAGCAGCTTCAACTCTGGGGCCAACGTCCTGACTTTC	CASSFNSGANVLTF
TRBV28	TRBJ1-4	.	once	15	TGTGCCAGCAGTTTACTAGACGCAACTAATGAAAAACTGTTTTTT	CASSLLDATNEKLFF
TRBV25-1	TRBJ2-5	.	.	12	TGTGCCAGCTCGGGAAGCTTTGAGACCCAGTACTTC	CASSGSFETQYF
TRBV9	TRBJ2-1	TRBD1	.	17	TGTGCCAGCAGCGCCCAATCCCGGGACAGCGCCTACAATGAGCAGTTCTTC	CASSAQSRDSAYNEQFF
TRBV30	TRBJ1-5	.	.	16	TGTGCCTGGAGCCCTGGACAGCGGTCGGGCAATCAGCCCCAGCATTTT	CAWSPGQRSGNQPQHF
TRBV6-4	TRBJ1-6	.	once	13	TGTGCCAGCAGTGCCCAGGTCAATTCACCCCTCCACTTT	CASSAQVNSPLHF
TRBV30	TRBJ2-2	.	few	13	TGTGCCTGGAGTGACCTGACGGGCGGGGAGCTGTTTTTT	CAWSDLTGGELFF
TRBV13	TRBJ2-1	.	.	16	TGTGCCAGCAGCTTCCTGGGCGGGACCGCCTACAATGAGCAGTTCTTC	CASSFLGGTAYNEQFF
TRBV5-4	TRBJ1-2	.	.	12	TGTGCCAGCAGCTTTTATCTAGGTGGCTACACCTTC	CASSFYLGGYTF
TRBV19	TRBJ1-5	TRBD1	.	17	TGTGCCAGTAAATTTACCTCCAGGGGGTATAGCAATCAGCCCCAGCATTTT	CASKFTSRGYSNQPQHF
TRBV2	TRBJ1-2	.	.	11	TGTGCCAGCATGAGGACAGCAAAATACACCTTC	CASMRTAKYTF
TRBV6-2/TRBV6-3	TRBJ1-5	.	.	18	TGTGCCAGCAGTTACCTCCGGCAGGGCCCAGTCCGGAATCAGCCCCAGCATTTT	CASSYLRQGPVRNQPQHF
TRBV5-1	TRBJ1-1	TRBD1	.	14	TGCGCCAGCACCTTGTCGACAGGGGCAACTGAAGCTTTCTTT	CASTLSTGATEAFF